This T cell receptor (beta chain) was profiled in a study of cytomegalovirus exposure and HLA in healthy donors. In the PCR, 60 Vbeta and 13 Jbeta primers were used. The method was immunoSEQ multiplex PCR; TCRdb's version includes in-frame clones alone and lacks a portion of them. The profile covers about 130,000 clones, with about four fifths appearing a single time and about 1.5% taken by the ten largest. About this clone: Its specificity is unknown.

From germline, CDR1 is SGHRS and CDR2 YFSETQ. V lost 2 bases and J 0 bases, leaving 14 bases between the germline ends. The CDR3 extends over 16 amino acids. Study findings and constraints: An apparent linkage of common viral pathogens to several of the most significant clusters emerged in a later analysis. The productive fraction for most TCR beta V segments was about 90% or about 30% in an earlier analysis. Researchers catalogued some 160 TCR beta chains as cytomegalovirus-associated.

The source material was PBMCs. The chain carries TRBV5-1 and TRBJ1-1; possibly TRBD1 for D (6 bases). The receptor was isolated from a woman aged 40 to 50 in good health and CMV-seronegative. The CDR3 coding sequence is TGCGCCAGCAGCTTACCTAAGGACAGTATGAACACTGAAGCTTTCTTT. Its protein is CASSLPKDSMNTEAFF.